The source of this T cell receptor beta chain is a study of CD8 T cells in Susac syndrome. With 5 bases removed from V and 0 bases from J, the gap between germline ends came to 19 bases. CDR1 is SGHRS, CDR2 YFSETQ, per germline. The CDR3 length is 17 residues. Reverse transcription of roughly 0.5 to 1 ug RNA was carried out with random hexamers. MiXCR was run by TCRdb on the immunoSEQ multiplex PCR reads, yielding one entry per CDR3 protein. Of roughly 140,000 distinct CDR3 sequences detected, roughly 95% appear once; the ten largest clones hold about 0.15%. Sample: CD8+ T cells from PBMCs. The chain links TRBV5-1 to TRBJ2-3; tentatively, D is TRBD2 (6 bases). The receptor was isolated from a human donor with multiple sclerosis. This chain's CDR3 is CASSREHGTSSTDTQYF. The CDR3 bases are TGCGCCAGCAGTCGAGAGCATGGGACTTCGAGCACAGATACGCAGTATTTT. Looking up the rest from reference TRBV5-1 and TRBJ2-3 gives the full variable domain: KAGVTQTPRYLIKTRGQQVTLSCSPISGHRSVSWYQQTPGQGLQFLFEYFSETQRNKGNFPGRFSGRQFSNSRSEMNVSTLELGDSALYLCASSREHGTSSTDTQYFGPGTRLTVL.